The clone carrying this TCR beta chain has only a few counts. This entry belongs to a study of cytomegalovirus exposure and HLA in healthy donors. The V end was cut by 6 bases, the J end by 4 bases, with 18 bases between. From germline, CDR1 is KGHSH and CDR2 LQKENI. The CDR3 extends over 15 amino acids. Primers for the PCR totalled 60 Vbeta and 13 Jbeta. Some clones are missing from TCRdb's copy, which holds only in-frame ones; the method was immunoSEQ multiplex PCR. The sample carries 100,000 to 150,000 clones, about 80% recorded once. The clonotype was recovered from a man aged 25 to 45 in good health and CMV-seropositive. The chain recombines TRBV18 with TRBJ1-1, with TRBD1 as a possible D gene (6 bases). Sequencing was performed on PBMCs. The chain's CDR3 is CASSGFGQSSTEAFF. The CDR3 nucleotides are TGTGCCAGCTCCGGATTCGGACAGAGTAGCACTGAAGCTTTCTTT.